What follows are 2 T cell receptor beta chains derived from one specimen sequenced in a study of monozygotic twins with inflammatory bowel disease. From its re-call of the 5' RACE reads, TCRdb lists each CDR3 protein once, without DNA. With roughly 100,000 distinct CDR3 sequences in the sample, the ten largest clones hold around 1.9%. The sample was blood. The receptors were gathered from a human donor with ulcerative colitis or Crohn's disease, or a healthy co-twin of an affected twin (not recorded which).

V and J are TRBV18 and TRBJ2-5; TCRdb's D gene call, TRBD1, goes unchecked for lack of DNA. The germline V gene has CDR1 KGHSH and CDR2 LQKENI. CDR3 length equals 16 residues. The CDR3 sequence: CASSPSGPGVGETQYF.

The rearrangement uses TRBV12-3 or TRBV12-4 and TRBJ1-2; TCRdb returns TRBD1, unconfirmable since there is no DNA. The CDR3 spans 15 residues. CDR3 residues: CASSHTRQGGYGYTF.